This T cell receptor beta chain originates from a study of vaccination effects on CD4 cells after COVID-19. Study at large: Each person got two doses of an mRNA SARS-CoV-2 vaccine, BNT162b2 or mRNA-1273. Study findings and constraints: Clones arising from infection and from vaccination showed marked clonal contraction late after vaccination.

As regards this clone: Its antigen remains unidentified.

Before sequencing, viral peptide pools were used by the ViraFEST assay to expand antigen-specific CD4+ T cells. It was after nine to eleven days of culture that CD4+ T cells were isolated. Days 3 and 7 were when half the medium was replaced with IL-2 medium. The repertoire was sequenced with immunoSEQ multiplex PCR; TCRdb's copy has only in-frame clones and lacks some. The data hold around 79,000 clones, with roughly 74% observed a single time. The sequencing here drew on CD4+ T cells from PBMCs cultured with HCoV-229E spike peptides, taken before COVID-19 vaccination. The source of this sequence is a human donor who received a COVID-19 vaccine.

The DNA of the CDR3 is TGTGCCAGCAGCTCGGGACTAGCGGGGGGCAGGTACAATGAGCAGTTCTTC. Its protein product is CASSSGLAGGRYNEQFF. This chain joins TRBV7-3 and TRBJ2-1; 15 nucleotides line up with TRBD2. J lost 4 bases, V lost 4 bases, and 5 bases had no gene match. The CDR3 is 17 residues long. Germline V gives CDR1 SGHTA, CDR2 FQGTGA.